This TCR beta chain is from a study of T cell responses to AZD1222 COVID-19 vaccine. CDR1 is MDHEN and CDR2 is SYDVKM in the germline V gene. This CDR3 spans 15 amino acids. The V gene lost 7 bases and the J gene lost 5 bases, with 20 bases spanning the gap. Only in-frame clones appear in the TCRdb table, and some are missing; sequencing was by immunoSEQ multiplex PCR. The sample lists about 120,000 clones, around 93% seen once, with over 7.5% in the top ten. The source is an adult who received the AZD1222 COVID-19 vaccine. The J gene is TRBJ1-2, the V gene TRBV28, with D uncertain. This specimen was peripheral blood, taken 28 days after the second AZD1222 dose. The chain's CDR3 is CASTTLGWGPYGYTF. CDR3 nucleotides: TGTGCCAGCACCACGCTTGGATGGGGTCCGTATGGCTACACCTTC.